These 18 T cell receptor beta chains came from one sample sequenced in a study of CD8+ T cells in alopecia areata. As to treatment: oral pan-JAK inhibitor, 5-10 mg twice daily. Extracted RNA was reverse transcribed, and the resulting cDNA served as sequencing template. The data were produced by immunoSEQ multiplex PCR, yet TCRdb's version contains in-frame clones alone and is incomplete. The sample carries about 210,000 clones, around 66% recorded once. The starting material was CD4+ T cells sorted from blood, obtained at approximately week 45, from a patient treated with tofacitinib. These receptors all stem from a human donor with alopecia areata.

V usage is TRBV11-2 and J usage is TRBJ2-2; tentative D call: TRBD1 (5 bases). Germline loops: CDR1 SGHAT, CDR2 FQNNGV. The CDR3 is 14 amino acids. Trimming took off 4 bases at V and 6 bases at J, with 12 bases between the two ends. The CDR3 DNA sequence: TGTGCCAGCAGCTCGGTGACAGTCCCCGGGGAGCTGTTTTTT. Its protein is CASSSVTVPGELFF.

V gene TRBV30 combines with J gene TRBJ1-1; tentative D call: TRBD1 (5 bases). Germline lookup yields CDR1 GTSNPN and CDR2 SVGIG (reference sequence). The V end lost 0 bases, the J end lost 0 bases, and 14 bases lay between the germline ends. The CDR3 runs to 16 residues. DNA of the CDR3: TGTGCCTGGAGTGTGCCTGGAGGACAACTGAACACTGAAGCTTTCTTT. Residues: CAWSVPGGQLNTEAFF.

This clone was recorded a few times. V gene TRBV4-3 combines with J gene TRBJ1-4; TRBD1 is a possible D gene (6 bases). The CDR3 covers 14 residues. V was trimmed by 4 bases and J by 8 bases, leaving 14 bases between them. Per the germline V gene, CDR1 is LGHNA and CDR2 is YSLEER. CDR3 amino acids: CASSRRGIGEKLFF. The CDR3 coding sequence is TGCGCCAGCAGCCGGAGGGGGATCGGGGAAAAACTGTTTTTT.

The chain links TRBV30 to TRBJ1-2; no clear D. The V gene's germline CDR1 is GTSNPN and CDR2 SVGIG (reference sequence). V dropped 5 bases and J dropped 8 bases, with 18 bases sitting between them. CDR3 length: 13 amino acids. The CDR3, as DNA: TGTGCCTGGCTTGGTCTCCCGGGAGAAGGCTACACCTTC. Protein product: CAWLGLPGEGYTF.

This clone was picked up one time. V usage is TRBV5-1 and J usage is TRBJ1-1, with unresolved D. Trimming removed 0 bases at V and 5 bases at J, with 14 bases between. The germline V gene has CDR1 SGHRS and CDR2 YFSETQ. There are 15 residues in the CDR3. This CDR3 reads CASSLESGAGTEAFF. The CDR3 bases are TGCGCCAGCAGCTTGGAATCAGGCGCGGGGACTGAAGCTTTCTTT. Supplemented by reference TRBV5-1 and TRBJ1-1, the full variable domain reads KAGVTQTPRYLIKTRGQQVTLSCSPISGHRSVSWYQQTPGQGLQFLFEYFSETQRNKGNFPGRFSGRQFSNSRSEMNVSTLELGDSALYLCASSLESGAGTEAFFGQGTRLTVV.

The chain is built from TRBV10-2 and TRBJ1-2, with 8 bases lining up with TRBD1. Germline V gene sequence: CDR1 WSHSY, CDR2 SAAADI. The CDR3 runs 12 residues. Unmatched junction bases numbered 0, after V lost 6 bases and J lost 3 bases. The CDR3 DNA follows: TGCGCCAGCAGACAGGGGGACTATGGCTACACCTTC. Translating it yields CASRQGDYGYTF.

This clone showed up just once. The V and J genes are TRBV4-3 and TRBJ1-4; 8 bases line up with TRBD1. Germline V gene lookup returns CDR1 LGHNA and CDR2 YSLEER. The V segment lost 5 bases and the J segment 5 bases; nucleotides outside the gene matches: 7. The CDR3 contains 15 residues. The chain's CDR3 is CASSVEGQANEKLFF. The CDR3 DNA follows: TGCGCCAGCAGCGTTGAGGGACAGGCGAATGAAAAACTGTTTTTT.

The chain is built from TRBV9 and TRBJ1-5; 10 positions match TRBD1. Germline CDR1 and CDR2: SGDLS and YYNGEE. V lost 3 bases and J lost 7; bases outside the gene matches: 7. The CDR3 is 15 amino acids. The CDR3 region is CASSASGTGDQPQHF. The CDR3 DNA follows: TGTGCCAGCAGCGCCTCCGGGACAGGGGACCAGCCCCAGCATTTT.

By proportion, this clone is medium-sized (0.01 to 0.1%). The chain joins TRBV7-3 to TRBJ1-1, with D perhaps TRBD1 (6 bases). CDR1 is SGHTA, CDR2 FQGTGA, per germline. Trimming pared 3 bases from V and 2 bases from J, leaving 10 bases between. The CDR3 spans 14 residues. The CDR3 region is CASSFAGDNTEAFF. CDR3 DNA sequence: TGTGCCAGCAGCTTTGCAGGGGATAACACTGAAGCTTTCTTT.

The genes are TRBV2 and TRBJ2-2, with D possibly being TRBD2 (5 bases). CDR1 SNHLY and CDR2 FYNNEI come from the germline V gene. This CDR3 contains 14 residues. Trimming shortened V by 2 bases and J by 2 bases, and 6 bases separated the two germline ends. CDR3 amino acids: CASSERTNTGELFF. CDR3 nucleotide sequence: TGTGCCAGCAGTGAAAGGACTAACACCGGGGAGCTGTTTTTT. The full variable domain, with the rest looked up from reference TRBV2 and TRBJ2-2, is EPEVTQTPSHQVTQMGQEVILRCVPISNHLYFYWYRQILGQKVEFLVSFYNNEISEKSEIFDDQFSVERPDGSNFTLKIRSTKLEDSAMYFCASSERTNTGELFFGEGSRLTVL.

J is TRBJ1-2 and V is TRBV5-5; maybe TRBD1 (6 bases). Germline loops: CDR1 SGHKS, CDR2 YYEKEE (reference sequence). Between the trimmed V and J ends, which lost 3 bases and 4 bases, there was a span of 10 bases. The CDR3 loop spans 13 amino acids. The CDR3 protein is CASSSDSAYGYTF. In DNA form, the CDR3 reads TGTGCCAGCAGCTCGGACAGCGCCTATGGCTACACCTTC.

The chain couples TRBV30 to TRBJ1-2, with D possibly TRBD1 on 6 matching bases. The CDR3 runs 12 residues. Looked up from germline, CDR1 is GTSNPN and CDR2 is SVGIG (reference sequence). Between the trimmed V and J ends, which lost 3 bases and 9 bases, there was a span of 14 bases. CDR3 sequence: CAWSGGARRYTF. Written as DNA, the CDR3 is TGTGCCTGGAGCGGGGGGGCCCGGCGCTACACCTTC.

The CDR3, as DNA: TGTGCCAGCAGTGAATCCGGGGACGAGCAGTACTTC. Translating gives CASSESGDEQYF. V is TRBV25-1 and J is TRBJ2-7, with D perhaps TRBD2 (5 bases). The CDR3 extends over 12 amino acids. Per the germline V gene, CDR1 is MGHDK and CDR2 is SYGVNS. The V end lost 1 base, the J end lost 5 bases, and 6 bases lay between the germline ends.

This sequence joins TRBV2 and TRBJ2-5; D call uncertain. The germline CDR1 and CDR2 sequences are SNHLY and FYNNEI. This CDR3 has 11 amino acids. With 4 bases removed from V and 5 bases from J, the gap between germline ends came to 5 bases. The DNA for the CDR3 is TGTGCCAGCAGTGCCCCGGAGACCCAGTACTTC. It encodes CASSAPETQYF.

This chain connects TRBV29-1 to TRBJ1-1; TRBD1 matches 9 bases. Trimming took 7 bases from V and 5 from J; bases not matched to a gene: 8. Germline CDR1 reads SQVTM; CDR2 reads ANQGSEA. The length of the CDR3 is 13 residues. The CDR3 is CSGTGTGLTEAFF. CDR3 in DNA: TGCAGCGGAACCGGGACAGGGCTGACTGAAGCTTTCTTT.

The chain couples TRBV10-2 to TRBJ1-4, with TRBD1 as a possible D gene (5 bases). The CDR3 is 14 residues long. Germline CDR1 is WSHSY and CDR2 is SAAADI. The ends were cut back, 5 bases at V and 5 bases at J, with 12 bases in the middle. The CDR3 DNA reads as TGCGCCAGCAGTAGGGACTTGGGAAATGAAAAACTGTTTTTT. Translating gives CASSRDLGNEKLFF.

CDR3 nucleotides: TGTGCCTGGAGTCGCCGGACAGCGTTAGTCAACTATGGCTACACCTTC. It yields the protein CAWSRRTALVNYGYTF. The rearrangement links TRBV30 to TRBJ1-2, with D perhaps TRBD1 (6 bases). Germline V gene data show CDR1 as GTSNPN and CDR2 as SVGIG (reference sequence). Trimming pared 2 bases from V and 2 bases from J, leaving 18 bases between. CDR3 length: 16 amino acids.

The chain uses TRBV25-1 and TRBJ1-1; TRBD1 is a possible D gene (6 bases). Looked up from germline, CDR1 is MGHDK and CDR2 is SYGVNS. V lost 6 bases and J 5 bases, leaving 19 bases between the germline ends. The CDR3 spans 15 residues. CDR3 sequence: CASSILRAGVTEAFF. CDR3 coding DNA: TGTGCCAGCAGCATATTAAGGGCAGGGGTGACTGAAGCTTTCTTT. The variable domain in full, completed from reference TRBV25-1 and TRBJ1-1, reads EADIYQTPRYLVIGTGKKITLECSQTMGHDKMYWYQQDPGMELHLIHYSYGVNSTEKGDLSSESTVSRIRTEHFPLTLESARPSHTSQYLCASSILRAGVTEAFFGQGTRLTVV.